This T cell receptor beta chain comes out of a study of post-analysis software for immune sequencing data. About the study: Patients had relapsing-remitting, secondary progressive or progressive-relapsing multiple sclerosis; some lacked subtype. Findings of the study overall: With TRBV5-6, TRBV5-1 and TRBV20-1 included, about five TRBV segments were more frequent in patients than in controls. By F measure, samples from a shared preparation batch strongly co-clustered. Comparison with controls showed significantly lower normalized Chao1 diversity in multiple sclerosis patients.

The V and J ends lost 4 bases and 6 bases, in that order; junction bases with no gene match: 5. There are 14 residues in the CDR3. Germline CDR1 reads MNHEY; CDR2 reads SMNVEV (reference sequence). Prepared TCR beta cDNA libraries contained unique molecular identifiers. A single record per CDR3 protein comes from TCRdb applying MiXCR to the PCR reads. The table lists fewer than 850,000 distinct CDR3 sequences, more than 45% of them singletons, with approximately 4.4% in the top ten. This clonotype has more than one count but fewer than ten. What it binds is not known. Sequences were obtained from blood. This rearrangement joins TRBV27 to TRBJ2-7; 11 bases line up with TRBD1. The sequence came from a girl under 18 with multiple sclerosis. In nucleotides, the CDR3 is TGTGCCAGCAGTTGGGGACAGGGGGTTCTCGAGCAGTACTTC. Amino acid sequence: CASSWGQGVLEQYF.